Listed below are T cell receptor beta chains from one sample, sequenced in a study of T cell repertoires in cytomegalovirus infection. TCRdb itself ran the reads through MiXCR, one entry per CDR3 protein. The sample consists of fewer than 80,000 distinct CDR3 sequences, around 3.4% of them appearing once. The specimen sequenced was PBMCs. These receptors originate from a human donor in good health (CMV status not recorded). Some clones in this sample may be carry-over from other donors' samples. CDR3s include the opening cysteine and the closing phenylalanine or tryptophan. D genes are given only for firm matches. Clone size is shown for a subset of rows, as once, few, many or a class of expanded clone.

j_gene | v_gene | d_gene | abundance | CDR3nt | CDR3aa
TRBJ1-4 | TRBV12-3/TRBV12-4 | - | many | TGTGCCAGCTGCCCGGCGGGGGTTGGGGAAAAACTGTTTTTT | CASCPAGVGEKLFF
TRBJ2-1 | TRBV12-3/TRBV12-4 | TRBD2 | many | TGTGCCAGCAGTTTAATACGACCAGCGGGGGTGAGGAGTTCGAATGAGCAGTTCTTC | CASSLIRPAGVRSSNEQFF
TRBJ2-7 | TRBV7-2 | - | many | TGTGCCAGCAGCTTAGGAGGACTCCTCTACGAGCAGTACTTC | CASSLGGLLYEQYF
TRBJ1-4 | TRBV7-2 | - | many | TGTGCCAGCAGCTTAGCGGGGGGGTCAGAAAAACTGTTTTTT | CASSLAGGSEKLFF
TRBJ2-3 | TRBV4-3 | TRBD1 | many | TGCGCCAGCAGCCTCCGACAGGGATTGACAGATACGCAGTATTTT | CASSLRQGLTDTQYF
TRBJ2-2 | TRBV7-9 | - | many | TGTGCCAGCAGCCCCATTCTCAGGGGTTGGACCGGGGAGCTGTTTTTT | CASSPILRGWTGELFF
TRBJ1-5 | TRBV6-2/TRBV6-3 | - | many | TGTGCCAGCAGTTACCGGCCGGAGTACAATCAGCCCCAGCATTTT | CASSYRPEYNQPQHF
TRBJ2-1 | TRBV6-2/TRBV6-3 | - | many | TGTGCCAGCAACCCGACCGAATACAATGAGCAGTTCTTC | CASNPTEYNEQFF
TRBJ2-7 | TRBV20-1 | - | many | TGCAGTGCTAGACAAACAGGGACCCGGTGGTACGAGCAGTACTTC | CSARQTGTRWYEQYF
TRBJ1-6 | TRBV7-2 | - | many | TGTGCCAGCAGCACCCAAGTGACCGACGGAGGTTCACCCCTCCACTTT | CASSTQVTDGGSPLHF
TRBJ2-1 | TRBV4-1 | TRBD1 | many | TGCGCCAGCAGCCAGGGACAGGGGCTTTACAATGAGCAGTTCTTC | CASSQGQGLYNEQFF
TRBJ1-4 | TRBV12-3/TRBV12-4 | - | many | TGTGCCAGCAGTCCCTCAGGCCGGGAAAAACTGTTTTTT | CASSPSGREKLFF
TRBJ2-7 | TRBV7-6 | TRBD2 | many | TGTGCCAGCAGCTTAGAGCGGGGGCCGGCCTACGAGCAGTACTTC | CASSLERGPAYEQYF
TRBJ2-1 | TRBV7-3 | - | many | TGTGCCAGCAGCTTAGAATCGTACAATGAGCAGTTCTTC | CASSLESYNEQFF
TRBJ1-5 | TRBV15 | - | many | TGTGCCACCAGCAAACTGAGGGGTGCTCAGCCCCAGCATTTT | CATSKLRGAQPQHF
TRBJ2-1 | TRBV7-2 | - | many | TGTGCCAGCAGCTTAGCGATAGGTTACAATGAGCAGTTCTTC | CASSLAIGYNEQFF
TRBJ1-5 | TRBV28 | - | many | TGTGCCAGCTCTCCAGGGTTACAGCCCCAGCATTTT | CASSPGLQPQHF
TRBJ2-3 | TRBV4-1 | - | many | TGCGCCAGCAGCCAAGATCGGGCTTCAGCTAGCACAGATACGCAGTATTTT | CASSQDRASASTDTQYF
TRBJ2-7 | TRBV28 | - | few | TGTGCCAGCAGTGGAAGGACCTTCGGAGCCTACGAGCAGTACTTC | CASSGRTFGAYEQYF
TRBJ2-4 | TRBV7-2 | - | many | TGTGCCAGCAGCTTGTTACACCGGGCCTCAACCAAAAACATTCAGTACTTC | CASSLLHRASTKNIQYF
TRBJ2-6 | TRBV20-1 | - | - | TGCAGTGCTAGAGATACGGCAAGCTCTGGGGCCAACGTCCTGACTTTC | CSARDTASSGANVLTF
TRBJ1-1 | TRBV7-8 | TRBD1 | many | TGTGCCAGCAGCAAGGACAGGGTTGGGTTGAACACTGAAGCTTTCTTT | CASSKDRVGLNTEAFF
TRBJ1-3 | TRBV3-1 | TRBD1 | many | TGTGCCAGCAGCCGGCGGGACAGGGAGCGAAACACCATATATTTT | CASSRRDRERNTIYF
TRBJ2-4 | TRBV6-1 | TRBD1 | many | TGTGCCAGCAGTGCTCGGGACAGGGTCGCCAAAAACATTCAGTACTTC | CASSARDRVAKNIQYF
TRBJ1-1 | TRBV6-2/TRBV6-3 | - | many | TGTGCCAGCAGTCTCCGGGCCGGGACTGAAGCTTTCTTT | CASSLRAGTEAFF
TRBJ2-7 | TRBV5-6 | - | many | TGTGCCAGCGGCCGACGCCCATACACCTACGAGCAGTACTTC | CASGRRPYTYEQYF
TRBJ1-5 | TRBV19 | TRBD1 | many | TGTGCCAGTAGTATACAGGGGGGTATTCAGCCCCAGCATTTT | CASSIQGGIQPQHF
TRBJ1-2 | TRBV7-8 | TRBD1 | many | TGTGCCAGCAGTACACGACAGGGAAACTATGGCTACACCTTC | CASSTRQGNYGYTF
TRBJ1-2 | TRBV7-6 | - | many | TGTGCCAGCAGCTTCCCGGGAGGTGGCTACACCTTC | CASSFPGGGYTF
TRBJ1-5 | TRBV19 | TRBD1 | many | TGTGCCAGTAGAGACAGGGGAGGGAATCAGCCCCAGCATTTT | CASRDRGGNQPQHF
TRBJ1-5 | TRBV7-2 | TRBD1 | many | TGTGCCAGCAGCTTAGGACAGGGTTGGTCTCAGCCCCAGCATTTT | CASSLGQGWSQPQHF
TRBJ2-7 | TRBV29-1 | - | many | TGCAGCGTTGTCCGGGGCTACGAGCAGTACTTC | CSVVRGYEQYF
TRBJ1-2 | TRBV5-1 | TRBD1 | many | TGCGCCAGCAGATCCACCGGACAGGATTTTGTCCATGGCTACACCTTC | CASRSTGQDFVHGYTF
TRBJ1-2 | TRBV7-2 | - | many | TGTGCCAGCAGCTTAGTTGGGGGGACACACTATGGCTACACCTTC | CASSLVGGTHYGYTF
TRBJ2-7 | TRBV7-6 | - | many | TGTGCCAGCAGCTTAGCGCCCGGGGGAACTACCTACGAGCAGTACTTC | CASSLAPGGTTYEQYF
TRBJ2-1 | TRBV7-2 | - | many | TGTGCCAGCAGCTCCCCATACAATGAGCAGTTCTTC | CASSSPYNEQFF
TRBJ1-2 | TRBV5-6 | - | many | TGTGCCAGCAGCTTGGACAGACCCTATGGCTACACCTTC | CASSLDRPYGYTF
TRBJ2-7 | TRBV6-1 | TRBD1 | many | TGTGCCAGCAGTCCACAGGGGAGTGGCGAGCAGTACTTC | CASSPQGSGEQYF
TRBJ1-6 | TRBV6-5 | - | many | TGTGCCAGCAGTTATGCCGAGGGTAACTCACCCCTCCACTTT | CASSYAEGNSPLHF
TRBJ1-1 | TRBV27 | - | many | TGTGCCAGCACCCCCGTTGGCAGTAACACTGAAGCTTTCTTT | CASTPVGSNTEAFF